This T cell receptor beta chain was obtained from a study of T-cell reconstitution after alpha-beta-depleted transplantation in children. Unique molecular identifiers were incorporated during preparation of the TCRbeta library. TCRdb reprocessed the PCR reads with MiXCR, giving one entry per CDR3 protein. The sample holds under 250,000 distinct CDR3 sequences; 20% to 30% are singletons and the top ten take 4% to 5.5%. Germline CDR1 and CDR2: LNHNV and YYDKDF (reference sequence). V lost 0 bases, J lost 5 bases, and 7 bases lay in between. The CDR3 is made up of 13 amino acids. About this clonotype itself: Its antigen is not known.

General study points: By one year post-transplant, T-cell counts and diversity largely arose from T cells that were newly produced. Surviving recipient T cells and thymic progenitors produced the high day-60 TCRbeta diversity seen in some patients. Several hundred rapidly expanded clones from non-depleted graft cells reportedly supplied alpha-beta T cells about two months post-transplant.

This chain connects TRBV15 to TRBJ1-2, with D unresolved. Sequencing used PBMCs, mostly from graft donor cells, obtained 360 days after TCRalphabeta/CD19-depleted stem cell transplant. The sequence was obtained from a female patient aged 2 to 10 who had a stem cell transplant for congenital amegakaryocytic thrombocytopenia, so the T cells may come from the graft donor. In nucleotides, the CDR3 is TGTGCCACCAGCAGAGAGGGCGGATATGGCTACACCTTC. Translated, it gives CATSREGGYGYTF.